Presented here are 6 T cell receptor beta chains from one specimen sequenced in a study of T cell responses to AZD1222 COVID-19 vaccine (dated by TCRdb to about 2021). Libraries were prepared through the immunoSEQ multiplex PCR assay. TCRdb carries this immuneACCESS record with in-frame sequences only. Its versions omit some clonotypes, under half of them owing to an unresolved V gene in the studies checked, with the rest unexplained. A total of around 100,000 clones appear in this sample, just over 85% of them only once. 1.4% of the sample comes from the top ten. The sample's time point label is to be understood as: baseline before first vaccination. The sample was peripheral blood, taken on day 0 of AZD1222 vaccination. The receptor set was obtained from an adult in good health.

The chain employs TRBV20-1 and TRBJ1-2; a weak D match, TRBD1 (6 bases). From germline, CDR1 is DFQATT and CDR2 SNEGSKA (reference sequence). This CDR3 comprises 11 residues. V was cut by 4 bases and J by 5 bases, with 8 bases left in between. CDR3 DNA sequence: TGCAGTGCTACAGGGGCGTATGGCTACACCTTC. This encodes CSATGAYGYTF.

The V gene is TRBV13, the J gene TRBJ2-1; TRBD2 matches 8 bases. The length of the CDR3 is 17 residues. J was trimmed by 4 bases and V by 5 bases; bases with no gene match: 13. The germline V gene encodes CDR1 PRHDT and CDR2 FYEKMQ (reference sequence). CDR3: CASSPRRGGRSYNEQFF. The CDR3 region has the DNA TGTGCCAGCAGCCCCCGGAGAGGCGGGAGGTCATACAATGAGCAGTTCTTC.

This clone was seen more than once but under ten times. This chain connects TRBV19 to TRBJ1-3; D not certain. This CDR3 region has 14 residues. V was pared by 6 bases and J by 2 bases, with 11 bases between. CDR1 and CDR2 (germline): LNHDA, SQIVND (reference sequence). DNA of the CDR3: TGTGCCAGTAGCATCCAGAGTCCTGGAAACACCATATATTTT. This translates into CASSIQSPGNTIYF.

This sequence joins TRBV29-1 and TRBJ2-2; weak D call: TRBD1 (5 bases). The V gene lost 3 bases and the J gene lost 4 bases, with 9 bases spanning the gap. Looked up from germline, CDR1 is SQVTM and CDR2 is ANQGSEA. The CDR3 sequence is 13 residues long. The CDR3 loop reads CSVEETVTGELFF. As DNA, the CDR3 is TGCAGCGTTGAGGAGACAGTCACCGGGGAGCTGTTTTTT.

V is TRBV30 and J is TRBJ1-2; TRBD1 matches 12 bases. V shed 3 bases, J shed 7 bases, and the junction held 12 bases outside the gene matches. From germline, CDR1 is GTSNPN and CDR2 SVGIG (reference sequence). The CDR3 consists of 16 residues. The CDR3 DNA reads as TGTGCCTGGAGGCGGGGTGGGGGACAGGGGGCTGGTGGCTACACCTTC. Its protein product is CAWRRGGGQGAGGYTF.

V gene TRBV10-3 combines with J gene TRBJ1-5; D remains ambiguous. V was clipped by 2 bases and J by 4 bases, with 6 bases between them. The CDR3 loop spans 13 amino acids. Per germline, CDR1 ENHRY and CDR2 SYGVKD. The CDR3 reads CAISEASNQPQHF. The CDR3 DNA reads TGTGCCATCAGTGAGGCTTCGAATCAGCCCCAGCATTTT.